A single sample is the source of the 26 T cell receptor beta chains below, sequenced in a study of T cells after yellow fever vaccination (dated by TCRdb to between 2017 and 2020). Library generation was performed with 5' RACE. The instrument was an Illumina HiSeq 2500. TCRdb ran its own pipeline on the public reads, namely fastp trimming at Q25 and MiXCR clone calling, and kept in-frame beta chains. Each entry merges the rows of one CDR3 protein and shows their most common DNA and genes. The sample data list hundreds of thousands of distinct CDR3 sequences, and about 9.5% of these were observed just once. The ten largest account for approximately 19% of the sample. The treatment or condition tag for this specimen amounts to: live attenuated yellow fever vaccine strain. This specimen was PBMCs, taken on the day of the first yellow fever vaccination. These receptors were obtained from a man aged 18 to 35 who received the YFV17D yellow fever vaccine.

This clonotype was seen a few times. The J gene is TRBJ2-1, the V gene TRBV6-1, with D perhaps TRBD2 (7 bases). CDR1 MNHNS and CDR2 SASEGT come from the germline V gene. The CDR3 sequence is 16 residues long. V was shortened by 5 bases and J by 5 bases, with 19 bases between the two germline ends. The CDR3, as DNA: TGTGCCAGCAGTCCCTTTATCGGGGGGCGAGACAATGAGCAGTTCTTC. Translation gives CASSPFIGGRDNEQFF.

This clonotype was seen many times. The chain links TRBV14 to TRBJ1-4; 11 nucleotides agree with TRBD1. Germline V gene lookup returns CDR1 SGHDN and CDR2 FVKESK. CDR3 length: 14 amino acids. The ends lost 5 bases at V and 7 bases at J; junction bases unmatched: 3. CDR3 region: CASSVGTGGEKLFF. CDR3 in DNA: TGTGCCAGCAGCGTAGGGACAGGGGGTGAAAAACTGTTTTTT. Based on the CDR3 plus reference TRBV14 and TRBJ1-4, the full variable domain is EAGVTQFPSHSVIEKGQTVTLRCDPISGHDNLYWYRRVMGKEIKFLLHFVKESKQDESGMPNNRFLAERTGGTYSTLKVQPAELEDSGVYFCASSVGTGGEKLFFGSGTQLSVL.

The genes are TRBV15 and TRBJ1-5; D is unresolved. The CDR3 spans 13 residues. V lost 5 bases to trimming and J lost 2 bases, with 7 bases between them. Germline V gene data show CDR1 as LNHNV and CDR2 as YYDKDF (reference sequence). The CDR3 is CATSGRGNQPQHF. The CDR3 bases are TGTGCCACCAGCGGGCGGGGCAATCAGCCCCAGCATTTT.

The chain employs TRBV11-2 and TRBJ2-1, with 7 bases aligning to TRBD1. The germline V gene encodes CDR1 SGHAT and CDR2 FQNNGV. CDR3 size: 16 residues. The V segment lost 1 base and the J segment 2 bases; nucleotides outside the gene matches: 5. CDR3 sequence (DNA): TGTGCCAGCAGCTTAGGCCCCGGACAGGCCTACAATGAGCAGTTCTTC. Amino acid sequence: CASSLGPGQAYNEQFF.

Only a few counts were recorded for this clonotype. V gene TRBV4-3 combines with J gene TRBJ2-7; D is possibly TRBD1 or TRBD2 (5 bases each). This CDR3 spans 14 amino acids. V lost 1 base, J lost 0 bases, and 7 bases lay in between. Per germline, CDR1 LGHNA and CDR2 YSLEER. Here the CDR3 reads CASSQGDHSYEQYF. Written as DNA, the CDR3 is TGCGCCAGCAGCCAAGGGGACCACTCCTACGAGCAGTACTTC.

V gene TRBV12-3 or TRBV12-4 combines with J gene TRBJ2-1; 9 bases match TRBD2. The trim removed 2 bases at V and 5 bases at J, leaving 4 bases unmatched. The CDR3 consists of 15 residues. CDR3 DNA: TGTGCCAGCAGTTTAAATCTAGCGGGGCACAATGAGCAGTTCTTC. As protein: CASSLNLAGHNEQFF.

This clonotype was picked up a small number of times. The rearrangement joins TRBV12-3 or TRBV12-4 to TRBJ2-2, with 11 bases aligning to TRBD1. The CDR3 has 16 amino acids. The trim removed 7 bases at V and 6 bases at J, leaving 10 bases unmatched. This CDR3 reads CASTQRTGGGSGELFF. The DNA for the CDR3 is TGTGCCAGCACCCAGAGGACAGGGGGCGGTTCCGGGGAGCTGTTTTTT.

The chain is built from TRBV12-3 or TRBV12-4 and TRBJ2-3, with D perhaps assigned TRBD1 or TRBD2 (6 bases each). This CDR3 is 14 amino acids long. V was shortened by 10 bases and J by 8 bases, with 22 bases between the two germline ends. As DNA, the CDR3 is TGTGCCACCAACAGAGGGGGGCCTAGGGGTACGCAGTATTTT. Protein product: CATNRGGPRGTQYF.

The chain recombines TRBV7-2 with TRBJ1-6; TRBD1 is a possible D gene (5 bases). The V gene lost 3 bases and the J gene lost 9 bases, with 9 bases spanning the gap. CDR1 and CDR2 (germline): SGHTA, FQGNSA. The CDR3 spans 13 residues. The CDR3 loop reads CASSLQGTSPLHF. CDR3 in DNA: TGTGCCAGCAGCTTGCAGGGTACTTCACCCCTCCACTTT.

This clonotype was seen a few times. V and J are TRBV6-4 and TRBJ1-1; TRBD1 might be the D (6 bases). Germline loops: CDR1 MRHNA, CDR2 SNTAGT. CDR3 length equals 13 residues. V dropped 0 bases and J dropped 4 bases, with 6 bases sitting between them. As DNA, the CDR3 is TGTGCCAGCAGTGACTCAGGGGGCACTGAAGCTTTCTTT. It encodes CASSDSGGTEAFF.

The V call is TRBV6-2 or TRBV6-3, the J call TRBJ2-7; no reliable D call. CDR1 is MNHEY, CDR2 SVGEGT, per germline. V lost 6 bases and J 6 bases, leaving 18 bases between the germline ends. The CDR3 sequence is 14 residues long. Written as DNA, the CDR3 is TGTGCCAGCAGCCCGGGCCGTAAACCCTGCGAGCAGTACTTC. This gives the protein CASSPGRKPCEQYF.

There are a few counts of this clonotype. This chain joins TRBV6-5 and TRBJ1-4, with a possible D match to TRBD1 (6 bases). Per germline, CDR1 MNHEY and CDR2 SVGAGI. Between the trimmed V and J ends, which lost 2 bases and 12 bases, there was a span of 16 bases. This CDR3 spans 14 amino acids. The CDR3 nucleotides are TGTGCCAGCAGTTACGTCCAGGGGAAAGGTCAACTGTTTTTT. Protein product: CASSYVQGKGQLFF.

This clonotype was counted only a few times. This chain links TRBV28 with TRBJ2-2, with 9 bases aligning to TRBD1. Germline CDR1 and CDR2: MDHEN and SYDVKM. The CDR3 spans 17 residues. The V gene end was trimmed by 3 bases and the J gene end by 6 bases; junction bases not matched to a gene: 11. The DNA of the CDR3 is TGTGCCAGCAGTTTGGGTCGCGGGACAGGGCGATCCGGGGAGCTGTTTTTT. Protein sequence: CASSLGRGTGRSGELFF.

This clonotype was seen a handful of times. The V call is TRBV6-1, the J call TRBJ2-4, with D perhaps TRBD2 (6 bases). This CDR3 comprises 17 residues. The V and J ends lost 6 bases and 2 bases respectively, with 20 bases between them. CDR1 is MNHNS, CDR2 SASEGT, per germline. CDR3 coding DNA: TGTGCCAGCAGCCTTTCTCCCGCGGGGATCCCCAAAAACATTCAGTACTTC. It codes for CASSLSPAGIPKNIQYF.

This sequence joins TRBV30 and TRBJ2-1; D remains unclear. This CDR3 spans 11 amino acids. From germline, CDR1 is GTSNPN and CDR2 SVGIG (reference sequence). Trimming stripped 4 bases from V and 6 bases from J, with 7 bases between. The CDR3 here is CAWNSGNEQFF. CDR3 DNA sequence: TGTGCCTGGAACAGTGGCAATGAGCAGTTCTTC.

The genes are TRBV6-2 or TRBV6-3 and TRBJ2-6; no reliable D call. V lost 1 base and J lost 2, with 3 bases in between. Germline-derived CDR1 and CDR2 are MNHEY and SVGEGT. The CDR3 totals 14 residues. The CDR3 region is CASSYLAGANVLTF. The DNA of the CDR3 is TGTGCCAGCAGTTACTTGGCTGGGGCCAACGTCCTGACTTTC.

This clonotype was seen at least ten times. The V gene is TRBV20-1, the J gene TRBJ2-1; D call uncertain. This CDR3 has 10 amino acids. In germline, CDR1 is DFQATT, CDR2 SNEGSKA (reference sequence). Trimming took 5 bases from V and 4 from J, leaving 3 bases between them. Here the CDR3 reads CSAVYNEQFF. The CDR3 DNA is TGCAGTGCTGTATACAATGAGCAGTTCTTC.

The chain is built from TRBV6-5 and TRBJ2-7; D might be TRBD2 (6 bases). CDR1 is MNHEY, CDR2 SVGAGI, per germline. Between the trimmed V and J ends, which lost 2 bases and 2 bases, there was a span of 13 bases. The CDR3 covers 15 residues. The CDR3 region is CASSYLVGGTYEQYF. DNA of the CDR3: TGTGCCAGCAGTTACCTGGTGGGGGGAACCTACGAGCAGTACTTC.

This clonotype has ten or more counts. V is TRBV5-5 and J is TRBJ2-5; D is uncertain. Germline CDR1 and CDR2: SGHKS and YYEKEE (reference sequence). The CDR3 is made up of 13 amino acids. Trimming stripped 0 bases from V and 4 bases from J, with 7 bases between. The CDR3 loop is CASSLAGPETQYF. CDR3 bases: TGTGCCAGCAGCTTGGCCGGTCCAGAGACCCAGTACTTC.

The rearrangement uses TRBV5-1 and TRBJ1-2, with D maybe TRBD1 (5 bases). CDR1 is SGHRS, CDR2 YFSETQ, per germline. Deletions cut 3 bases from V and 3 bases from J, with 12 bases between. The CDR3 runs to 14 residues. The CDR3 spells CASSSEGAHYGYTF. CDR3 nucleotide sequence: TGCGCCAGCAGCTCTGAAGGGGCCCACTATGGCTACACCTTC.

This clonotype was seen a few times. The chain carries TRBV7-8 and TRBJ2-3, with D perhaps assigned TRBD1 or TRBD2 (5 bases each). The CDR3 spans 16 residues. V was pared by 5 bases and J by 6 bases, with 21 bases between. CDR1 and CDR2 (germline): SGHVS, FQNEAQ. CDR3 DNA: TGTGCCAGCAGCATGGGATACACCGGGACCCTGGATACGCAGTATTTT. Its translation: CASSMGYTGTLDTQYF. The full variable domain, in which reference TRBV7-8 and TRBJ2-3 provide the parts outside the CDR3, is GAGVSQSPRYKVAKRGQDVALRCDPISGHVSLFWYQQALGQGPEFLTYFQNEAQLDKSGLPSDRFFAERPEGSVSTLKIQRTQQEDSAVYLCASSMGYTGTLDTQYFGPGTRLTVL.

The chain joins TRBV30 to TRBJ2-7; D gene ambiguous. Germline CDR1 GTSNPN, CDR2 SVGIG (reference sequence). The CDR3 runs 12 residues. The V end lost 3 bases, the J end lost 3 bases, and 9 bases lay between the germline ends. CDR3 amino acids: CAWSPNGYEQYF. CDR3 coding DNA: TGTGCCTGGAGCCCAAACGGCTACGAGCAGTACTTC.

This sequence joins TRBV4-1 and TRBJ2-5, with D hard to call. This CDR3 region has 14 residues. V lost 6 bases and J 5 bases, leaving 16 bases between the germline ends. CDR1 and CDR2 (germline): MGHRA, YSYEKL. The DNA of the CDR3 is TGCGCCAGCAGGGGCCTGGGAACCTTGGAGACCCAGTACTTC. Amino acid sequence: CASRGLGTLETQYF.

The sample holds a few counts of this clonotype. The V gene is TRBV5-1, the J gene TRBJ2-5, with D possibly being TRBD1 (5 bases). V was shortened by 2 bases and J by 2 bases, with 16 bases between the two germline ends. Germline CDR1 reads SGHRS; CDR2 reads YFSETQ. This CDR3 contains 16 residues. This CDR3 is CASSLTGPPGQETQYF. As DNA, the CDR3 is TGCGCCAGCAGCTTAACAGGCCCTCCCGGTCAAGAGACCCAGTACTTC.

The gene calls are TRBV7-2 and TRBJ2-3, with unresolved D. The germline V and J ends were trimmed by 6 bases and 0 bases, with 10 bases remaining between them. Germline V gene sequence: CDR1 SGHTA, CDR2 FQGNSA. CDR3 length: 14 residues. CDR3 nucleotides: TGTGCCAGCAGACCAAGGGCCAGCACAGATACGCAGTATTTT. Encoded protein: CASRPRASTDTQYF.

In its sample, this clonotype was seen a few times. CDR3 protein: CASSHPEKPSYNEQFF. The CDR3 nucleotides read TGCGCCAGCAGCCACCCTGAGAAACCCTCCTACAATGAGCAGTTCTTC. The chain joins TRBV4-1 to TRBJ2-1; D ambiguous. CDR3 length: 16 residues. The germline gives CDR1 MGHRA, CDR2 YSYEKL. V was trimmed by 3 bases and J by 0 bases, leaving 12 bases between them.